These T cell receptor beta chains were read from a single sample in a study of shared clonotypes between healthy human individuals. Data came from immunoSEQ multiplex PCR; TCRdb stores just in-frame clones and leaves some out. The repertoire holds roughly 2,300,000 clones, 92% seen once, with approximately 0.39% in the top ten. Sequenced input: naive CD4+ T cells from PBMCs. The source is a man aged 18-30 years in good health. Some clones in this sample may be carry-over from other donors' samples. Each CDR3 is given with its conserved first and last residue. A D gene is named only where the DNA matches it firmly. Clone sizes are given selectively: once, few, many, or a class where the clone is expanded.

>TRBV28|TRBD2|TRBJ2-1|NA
TGTGCCAGCAGTTTAATAGGGCTAGCGGGCTACAATGAGCAGTTCTTC
CASSLIGLAGYNEQFF
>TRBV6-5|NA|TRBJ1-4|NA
TGTGCCAGCAGTTCTCCGGGGCTGTTAGAAAAACTGTTTTTT
CASSSPGLLEKLFF
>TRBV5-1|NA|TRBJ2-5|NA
TGCGCCAGCAGCTTTATGGGGACGGATAAAGAGACCCAGTACTTC
CASSFMGTDKETQYF
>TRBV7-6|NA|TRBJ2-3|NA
TGTGCCAGCAGCCCGGGACACCTCACAGATACGCAGTATTTT
CASSPGHLTDTQYF
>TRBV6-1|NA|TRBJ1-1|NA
TGTGCCAGCAGCACCTCGGGACCGACGAGAGGAGAAGCTTTCTTT
CASSTSGPTRGEAFF
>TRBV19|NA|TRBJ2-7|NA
TGTGCCTCCGACCCAGGGACTTATAATACGAGACAGTACTTC
CASDPGTYNTRQYF
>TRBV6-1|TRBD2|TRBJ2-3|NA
TGTGCCAGCAGTGAAGTAGCGGGAGTTCGTTATACGCAGTATTTT
CASSEVAGVRYTQYF
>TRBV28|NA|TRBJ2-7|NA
TGTGCCAGCAGCTCCCCCGGGACGTCGATCTCCTACGAGCAGTACTTC
CASSSPGTSISYEQYF
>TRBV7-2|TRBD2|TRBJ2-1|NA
TGTGCCAGCAGCTTAGGGGGGGGAGGTTCCCACAATGAGCAGTTCTTC
CASSLGGGGSHNEQFF
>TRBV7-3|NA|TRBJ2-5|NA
TGTGCCAGCAGCTTAACGCCCTTCGGGGAGACCCAGTACTTC
CASSLTPFGETQYF
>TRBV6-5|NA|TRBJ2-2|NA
TGTGCCAGCAGCCCAGGGGGGATGGTGGCCGGGGAGCTGTTTTTT
CASSPGGMVAGELFF
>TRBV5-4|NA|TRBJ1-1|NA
TGTGCCAGCAGCCCCCAACCCGGCCCAGTCGCGAACACTGAAGCTTTCTTT
CASSPQPGPVANTEAFF
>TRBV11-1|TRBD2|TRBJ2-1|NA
TGTGCCAGCAGCCCTACCCTGGGGCTAGCGGGAGGGAGGCCCATTGAGCAGTTCTTC
CASSPTLGLAGGRPIEQFF
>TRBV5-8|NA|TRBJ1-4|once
TGTGCTAGCTCACCCCGGGCAGGAGGGCGTAATGAAAAACTGTTTTTT
CASSPRAGGRNEKLFF
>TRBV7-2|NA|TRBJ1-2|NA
TGTGCCAGCAGACCCAGCGGGCAGGCCTATGGCTACACCTTC
CASRPSGQAYGYTF
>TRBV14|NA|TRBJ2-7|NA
TGTGCCAGCAGCCAAGATCATGCAAGCGAGCAGTACTTC
CASSQDHASEQYF
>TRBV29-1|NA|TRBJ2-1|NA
TGCAGCGCTGGACAAACCTACAATGAGCAGTTCTTC
CSAGQTYNEQFF
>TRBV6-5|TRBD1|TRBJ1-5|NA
TGTGCCAGCAGAAAAGGACAGGGAGGTCAGCCCCAGCATTTT
CASRKGQGGQPQHF
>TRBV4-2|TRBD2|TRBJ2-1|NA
TGTGCCAGCAGCTCCAGACTAGCGGGAGGGTTAAATGAGCAGTTCTTC
CASSSRLAGGLNEQFF
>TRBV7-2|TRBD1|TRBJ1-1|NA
TGTGCCAGCAGCTCCAGACAGGGCGCTGAAGCTTTCTTT
CASSSRQGAEAFF
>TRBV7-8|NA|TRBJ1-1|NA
TGTGCCAGCAGCTTATCAGTCACTGAAGCTTTCTTT
CASSLSVTEAFF
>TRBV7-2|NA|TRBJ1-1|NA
TGTGCCAGCAGCTTGACACAGGCGAACACTGAAGCTTTCTTT
CASSLTQANTEAFF
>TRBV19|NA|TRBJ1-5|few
TGTGCCAGTAACCACGGACAAAATCAGCCCCAGCATTTT
CASNHGQNQPQHF
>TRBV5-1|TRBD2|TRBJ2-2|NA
TGCGCCAGCAGCTTGGGGACTAGCCAGAACACCGGGGAGCTGTTTTTT
CASSLGTSQNTGELFF
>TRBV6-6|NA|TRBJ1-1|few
TGTGCCAGCAGTTCATCGTCAGGGACATGGGATGAAGCTTTCTTT
CASSSSSGTWDEAFF
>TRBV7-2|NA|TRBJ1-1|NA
TGTGCCAGCAGCTTAAACTTGGGGACTGAAGCTTTCTTT
CASSLNLGTEAFF
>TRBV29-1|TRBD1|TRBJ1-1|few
TGCAGCGCGGGCAGGGGGCGCGTAGACACTGAAGCTTTCTTT
CSAGRGRVDTEAFF
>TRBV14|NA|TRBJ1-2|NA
TGTGCCAGCAGCCCGGTGATCTTCTCTTCTGGTTACACCTTC
CASSPVIFSSGYTF
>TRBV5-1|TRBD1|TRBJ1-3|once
TGCGCCAGCAGCCTCGATGGACAGGGTGGAAACACCATATATTTT
CASSLDGQGGNTIYF